This T cell receptor (beta chain) came from a study of T cell responses to AZD1222 COVID-19 vaccine. This CDR3 region has 10 residues. The V and J ends lost 7 bases and 0 bases respectively, with 3 bases between them. Germline CDR1 and CDR2: SQVTM and ANQGSEA. Using immunoSEQ multiplex PCR, the repertoire was profiled, and TCRdb retains in-frame clones only, with some absent. The sample shows more than 95,000 clones, over 80% of them seen only once. Points on this clone: No antigen is known for it.

Study-wide results and limits: An increase in Spike-specific TCR breadth and depth was observed after two AZD1222 doses.

This chain uses TRBV29-1 with TRBJ1-1; no reliable D call. The origin of this receptor is an adult in good health. The material sequenced was peripheral blood, taken on day 0 of AZD1222 vaccination. The CDR3 spells CSGMNTEAFF. The CDR3 nucleotides are TGCAGCGGGATGAACACTGAAGCTTTCTTT.